The 22 T cell receptor beta chains in this list originate from one sample, sequenced in a study of T cell repertoires in cytomegalovirus infection. MiXCR, applied by TCRdb to the reads, yields one record per CDR3 protein. Found here are a few hundred thousand distinct CDR3 sequences, roughly an eighth of them singletons; the top ten hold around 8.7%. Material: PBMCs. Receptor source: a human donor in good health (CMV status not recorded). Some clones in this sample may be carry-over from other donors' samples.

This chain uses TRBV2 with TRBJ1-5, with TRBD1 matching over 9 bases. The length of the CDR3 is 16 residues. From germline, CDR1 is SNHLY and CDR2 FYNNEI. The trim removed 6 bases at V and 7 bases at J, leaving 13 bases unmatched. The CDR3 DNA is TGTGCCAGCAGGCCCAGTGGACAGGGGTTCGGACAGCCCCAGCATTTT. Protein product: CASRPSGQGFGQPQHF.

The CDR3 spells CAISVGGSDTQYF. The CDR3, as DNA: TGTGCCATCAGTGTAGGAGGGTCGGATACGCAGTATTTT. The rearrangement links TRBV10-3 to TRBJ2-3; a possible D gene is TRBD2 (6 bases). V was trimmed by 4 bases and J by 6 bases, leaving 11 bases between them. This CDR3 has 13 amino acids. In germline, CDR1 is ENHRY, CDR2 SYGVKD.

The rearrangement joins TRBV9 to TRBJ2-6, with D perhaps assigned TRBD1 or TRBD2 (7 bases each). The CDR3 runs 20 residues. V was cut by 4 bases and J by 0 bases, with 23 bases left in between. Per germline, CDR1 SGDLS and CDR2 YYNGEE. In DNA, the CDR3 is TGTGCCAGCAGCCCCACCTCGGGGGGACAGACCCTCTCTGGGGCCAACGTCCTGACTTTC. The encoded protein is CASSPTSGGQTLSGANVLTF.

The table lists this clonotype with many counts. The chain joins TRBV7-2 to TRBJ2-7, with D perhaps TRBD1 (5 bases). Germline V gene sequence: CDR1 SGHTA, CDR2 FQGNSA. V dropped 5 bases and J dropped 1 base, with 9 bases sitting between them. The CDR3 length is 13 residues. CDR3 nucleotides: TGTGCCAGCAGCGCCGACAGATCCTACGAGCAGTACTTC. Translated: CASSADRSYEQYF.

As to this clonotype: No DNA is shown, since the ends of the CDR3 on it are uncertain; the CDR3 is the one TCRdb lists. V usage is TRBV6-1 and J usage is TRBJ2-2; TRBD2, the table's D call, lacks a check against the DNA. Germline CDR1 is MNHNS and CDR2 is SASEGT. The CDR3 spans 20 amino acids, including both terminal residues. Here the CDR3 reads CASSVPPSGGQLPNAGELFF.

This rearrangement joins TRBV19 to TRBJ1-2, with 7 positions matching TRBD1. From germline, CDR1 is LNHDA and CDR2 SQIVND (reference sequence). CDR3 length: 14 residues. The V segment lost 0 bases and the J segment 8 bases; nucleotides outside the gene matches: 6. CDR3 nucleotide sequence: TGTGCCAGTAGTATAGATGGACAGGTGGCGGGCTACACCTTC. Encoded protein: CASSIDGQVAGYTF.

This clonotype was seen repeatedly, ten times or more. The V gene is TRBV6-1, the J gene TRBJ2-3; D perhaps matches TRBD2 (6 bases). CDR3 length: 12 residues. Per the germline V gene, CDR1 is MNHNS and CDR2 is SASEGT. V gave up 7 bases and J gave up 3 bases, with 8 bases separating them. DNA of the CDR3: TGTGCCAGCAAGGAGGGAACAGATACGCAGTATTTT. Encoded protein: CASKEGTDTQYF.

The sample holds many counts of this clonotype. The chain uses TRBV7-2 and TRBJ2-3; D not resolved. The CDR3 consists of 13 residues. Germline V gene lookup returns CDR1 SGHTA and CDR2 FQGNSA. The V and J ends lost 4 bases and 8 bases respectively, with 13 bases between them. The CDR3 nucleotides are TGTGCCAGCAGCTCCCCACGTTTTGGTACGCAGTATTTT. Translated: CASSSPRFGTQYF.

This clonotype was observed a few times. This chain links TRBV29-1 with TRBJ2-7; weak D call: TRBD1 (5 bases). Germline assignment: CDR1 SQVTM and CDR2 ANQGSEA. The CDR3 consists of 11 residues. V was clipped by 8 bases and J by 3 bases, with 11 bases between them. This chain's CDR3 is CSPEGHYEQYF. The CDR3 DNA reads as TGCAGCCCTGAAGGACACTACGAGCAGTACTTC.

In this sample, this clonotype turned up a few times. The CDR3 DNA reads as TGTGCTAGTGGTTGGGCGGGAGGTGGCTACACCTTC. Its protein product is CASGWAGGGYTF. The chain has TRBV12-5 and TRBJ1-2; D not resolved. V was pared by 4 bases and J by 7 bases, with 10 bases between. CDR1 is LGHNT and CDR2 is FRNRAP in the germline V gene. This CDR3 region has 12 residues.

This clonotype has just a few counts. J is TRBJ1-6 and V is TRBV9; 8 bases map to TRBD1. The CDR3 is made up of 14 amino acids. Per the germline V gene, CDR1 is SGDLS and CDR2 is YYNGEE. J lost 5 bases, V lost 2 bases, and 0 bases had no gene match. This CDR3 is CASSVTGDNSPLHF. The CDR3 bases are TGTGCCAGCAGCGTGACAGGGGATAATTCACCCCTCCACTTT.

The V and J genes are TRBV12-3 or TRBV12-4 and TRBJ1-5, with D perhaps TRBD1 (6 bases). V was clipped by 7 bases and J by 5 bases, with 15 bases between them. The CDR3 consists of 14 residues. CDR3 region: CASTWGDTDQPQHF. In nucleotides, the CDR3 is TGTGCCAGCACCTGGGGGGACACCGATCAGCCCCAGCATTTT.

This clonotype has a count of ten or more. The chain links TRBV4-1 to TRBJ1-2; D call uncertain. The ends were cut back, 0 bases at V and 1 base at J, with 12 bases in the middle. This CDR3 region has 16 residues. Germline V gene lookup returns CDR1 MGHRA and CDR2 YSYEKL. For the CDR3, the DNA is TGCGCCAGCAGCCAAGAGTTGCCAAGAATTAACTATGGCTACACCTTC. This encodes CASSQELPRINYGYTF.

This clonotype was recorded only once. Being one base from a much bigger clone, this may be a read error. V and J are TRBV12-3 or TRBV12-4 and TRBJ2-2; 8 bases match TRBD2. The CDR3 has 14 residues. The V and J ends lost 8 bases and 5 bases, in that order; junction bases with no gene match: 7. CDR3: CASWGTSPTGELFF. DNA of the CDR3: TGTGCCAGCTGGGGGACTAGTCCAACCGGGGAGCTGTTTTTT.

The table lists this clonotype with many counts. The chain couples TRBV12-3 or TRBV12-4 to TRBJ1-2; TRBD1 is a possible D gene (5 bases). V was pared by 3 bases and J by 2 bases, with 7 bases between. This CDR3 is 13 amino acids long. This chain's CDR3 is CASSFGDNYGYTF. DNA of the CDR3: TGTGCCAGCAGTTTTGGGGACAACTATGGCTACACCTTC.

This clonotype was counted a few times. The gene calls are TRBV9 and TRBJ1-1; weak D call: TRBD1 (6 bases). The length of the CDR3 is 15 residues. Germline CDR1 reads SGDLS; CDR2 reads YYNGEE. V lost 0 bases, J lost 1 base, and 10 bases lay in between. CDR3 amino acids: CASSVDLDRNTEAFF. The DNA of the CDR3 is TGTGCCAGCAGCGTAGATTTGGACAGGAACACTGAAGCTTTCTTT.

The J gene is TRBJ2-3, the V gene TRBV20-1; D gene ambiguous. Germline loops: CDR1 DFQATT, CDR2 SNEGSKA (reference sequence). V lost 6 bases and J lost 1, with 8 bases in between. The CDR3 loop spans 12 amino acids. DNA for the CDR3: TGCAGTGCCGTGGGTGGCACAGATACGCAGTATTTT. Translation: CSAVGGTDTQYF.

This clonotype was seen at least ten times. The chain combines TRBV7-2 with TRBJ2-5, with D uncertain. The ends were cut back, 4 bases at V and 5 bases at J, with 23 bases in the middle. The CDR3 is 17 residues long. Germline CDR1 SGHTA, CDR2 FQGNSA. CDR3 nucleotide sequence: TGTGCCAGCAGCTCGGTTGAAATGAACTCGAGGCGGGAGACCCAGTACTTC. This translates into CASSSVEMNSRRETQYF.

This clonotype occurred many times. This chain uses TRBV7-3 with TRBJ2-3; 8 bases align to TRBD1. CDR1 SGHTA and CDR2 FQGTGA come from the germline V gene. Germline trimming cut 1 base from V and 1 base from J; bases unmatched to any gene: 4. The CDR3 contains 16 residues. CDR3 region: CASSLKGQERTDTQYF. The DNA of the CDR3 is TGTGCCAGCAGCTTAAAGGGACAGGAACGCACAGATACGCAGTATTTT. Drawing the rest from reference TRBV7-3 and TRBJ2-3, the complete variable domain is GAGVSQTPSNKVTEKGKYVELRCDPISGHTALYWYRQSLGQGPEFLIYFQGTGAADDSGLPNDRFFAVRPEGSVSTLKIQRTERGDSAVYLCASSLKGQERTDTQYFGPGTRLTVL.

This clonotype has ten or more counts. V is TRBV7-3 and J is TRBJ2-5; possibly TRBD1 or TRBD2 for D (6 bases each). The CDR3 extends over 14 amino acids. Deletions cut 5 bases from V and 5 bases from J, with 15 bases between. From germline, CDR1 is SGHTA and CDR2 FQGTGA. CDR3 sequence (DNA): TGTGCCAGCAGCCCTTGGGGGGCGAGCGAGACCCAGTACTTC. Translating gives CASSPWGASETQYF.

This clonotype was recorded many times. CDR3 loop: CASSLVGPGAGVEQYF. CDR3 nucleotides: TGTGCCAGCAGCTTAGTTGGCCCGGGAGCGGGAGTCGAGCAGTACTTC. The genes are TRBV7-8 and TRBJ2-7; 8 bases match TRBD2. The CDR3 totals 16 residues. The trim removed 1 base at V and 6 bases at J, leaving 11 bases unmatched. The V gene's germline CDR1 is SGHVS and CDR2 FQNEAQ. Combining the CDR3 with reference TRBV7-8 and TRBJ2-7 gives the whole variable domain GAGVSQSPRYKVAKRGQDVALRCDPISGHVSLFWYQQALGQGPEFLTYFQNEAQLDKSGLPSDRFFAERPEGSVSTLKIQRTQQEDSAVYLCASSLVGPGAGVEQYFGPGTRLTVT.

This clonotype was seen many times. This chain connects TRBV24-1 to TRBJ2-3; D is perhaps TRBD2 (5 bases). This CDR3 region has 16 residues. Germline CDR1 reads KGHDR; CDR2 reads SFDVKD. Trimming removed 3 bases from V and 1 base from J, with 13 bases in between. CDR3 region: CATSDPDEGGTDTQYF. The CDR3 DNA sequence: TGTGCCACCAGTGATCCGGACGAGGGTGGCACAGATACGCAGTATTTT.